One sample yielded the 9 T cell receptor beta chains listed below, sequenced in a study of cytotoxic CD8 clonotypes in ibrutinib-treated CLL. Generated by immunoSEQ multiplex PCR, the TCRdb table keeps only in-frame clones and is missing some. The repertoire holds approximately 92,000 clones, with around 77% as singletons. The input for sequencing was PBMCs, taken after 24 months of ibrutinib treatment. These receptors originate from a human donor with chronic lymphocytic leukemia.

J is TRBJ1-4 and V is TRBV6-5; D uncertain. CDR3 length: 14 amino acids. Trimming removed 2 bases at V and 12 bases at J, with 16 bases between. Germline CDR1 and CDR2: MNHEY and SVGAGI. CDR3 DNA sequence: TGTGCCAGCAGTTACGACCGGCCCTCGGGTGAACTGTTTTTT. This translates into CASSYDRPSGELFF.

The chain employs TRBV21-1 and TRBJ1-5; the DNA was not compared with TRBD1, the D call given in the table. TRBV21-1 corresponds to a pseudogene. This CDR3 spans 17 amino acids. The CDR3: CASSKVGQEYSNQPQHF. CDR3 nucleotide sequence: TGTGCCAGCAGCAAAGTCGGACAGGAGTATAGCAATCAGCCCCAGCATTTT.

The chain joins TRBV18 to TRBJ2-1, with 9 bases fitting TRBD2. The CDR3 sequence is 15 residues long. Germline CDR1 KGHSH, CDR2 LQKENI. Trimming cost V 8 bases and J 4 bases; bases outside gene matches: 9. CDR3 coding DNA: TGTGCCAGCCAAAGGGTAGCGGGGGCATACAATGAGCAGTTCTTC. Protein product: CASQRVAGAYNEQFF.

This sequence joins TRBV29-1 and TRBJ1-2, with D perhaps TRBD1 (5 bases). CDR3 length: 13 amino acids. CDR1 and CDR2 (germline): SQVTM, ANQGSEA. V lost 4 bases and J lost 0, with 9 bases in between. CDR3 DNA: TGCAGCGTTGGGGGCAGTCCTAACTATGGCTACACCTTC. It encodes CSVGGSPNYGYTF. The whole variable domain, remainder taken from reference TRBV29-1 and TRBJ1-2, is SAVISQKPSRDICQRGTSLTIQCQVDSQVTMMFWYRQQPGQSLTLIATANQGSEATYESGFVIDKFPISRPNLTFSTLTVSNMSPEDSSIYLCSVGGSPNYGYTFGSGTRLTVV.

The chain combines TRBV5-1 with TRBJ2-3; 11 nucleotides line up with TRBD2. After removal of 7 bases from V and 4 bases from J, the junction contained 11 bases not matched to a gene. The CDR3 has 16 residues. In germline, CDR1 is SGHRS, CDR2 YFSETQ. The CDR3 DNA reads as TGCGCCAGCGGTGTACTAGCGGGAGTAGGCCCAGATACGCAGTATTTT. As protein: CASGVLAGVGPDTQYF.

In its sample, this clone was seen once. The chain is built from TRBV9 and TRBJ2-2, with 7 bases fitting TRBD2. Unmatched junction bases numbered 6, after V lost 6 bases and J lost 1 base. The germline gives CDR1 SGDLS, CDR2 YYNGEE. The CDR3 consists of 15 residues. The CDR3 loop is CASTPGLGNTGELFF. CDR3 DNA sequence: TGTGCCAGCACGCCCGGACTAGGGAACACCGGGGAGCTGTTTTTT.

The CDR3 region has the DNA TGCGCCAGCAGCGGGACAGGAACCTACGAGCAGTACTTC. The encoded protein is CASSGTGTYEQYF. This chain links TRBV5-1 with TRBJ2-7, with 8 bases identical to TRBD1. The ends lost 4 bases at V and 2 bases at J; junction bases unmatched: 2. Germline values: CDR1 SGHRS, CDR2 YFSETQ. The CDR3 contains 13 residues.

The rearrangement uses TRBV6-1 and TRBJ1-5; 8 positions agree with TRBD1. V shed 4 bases, J shed 7 bases, and the junction held 6 bases outside the gene matches. This CDR3 is 14 amino acids long. Germline V gives CDR1 MNHNS, CDR2 SASEGT. For the CDR3, the DNA is TGTGCCAGCAGTGTAACAGGGGGGGAACAGCCCCAGCATTTT. This gives the protein CASSVTGGEQPQHF.

This chain joins TRBV14 and TRBJ2-5; D might be TRBD2 (6 bases). Deletions cut 4 bases from V and 8 bases from J, with 17 bases between. The CDR3 loop spans 14 amino acids. Germline loops: CDR1 SGHDN, CDR2 FVKESK. The CDR3 sequence is CASSPIREQSTQYF. For the CDR3, the DNA is TGTGCCAGCAGCCCAATCCGGGAGCAGTCAACCCAGTACTTC.